This TCR beta chain emerged from a study of immune heterogeneity within non-small cell lung tumors. The CDR3 consists of 14 residues. Trimming took off 8 bases at V and 6 bases at J, with 18 bases between the two ends. Germline V lookup: CDR1 SEHNR, CDR2 FQNEAQ (reference sequence). In a multiplex PCR, 32 V and 13 J primers amplified TCR beta CDR3. TCRdb independently ran MiXCR on the multiplex PCR reads; one entry per CDR3 protein. The table lists about 15,000 distinct CDR3 sequences, 28% of them singletons. Bulk tumor genomic DNA (approximately 600 ng per sample) served as template. Several far-apart biopsies were taken per primary tumor during surgery. The study cohort was described as untreated, and its members had newly diagnosed non-small cell lung cancer. They went on to have curative surgery. Samples were obtained from newly diagnosed non-small cell lung cancer patients who were having surgery with curative intent.

The receptor was isolated from a man aged 40-49 years with non-small cell lung cancer. The chain couples TRBV7-9 to TRBJ2-3; D is perhaps TRBD1 (6 bases). The sample taken for sequencing was lung tumor tissue. In DNA form, the CDR3 reads TGTGCCAGCCAAATCAGGGGTTATGGTGATACGCAGTATTTT. Amino acids: CASQIRGYGDTQYF.